These T cell receptor beta chains were read from a single sample in a study of blood T cell repertoires in COVID-19. Clones were read by immunoSEQ multiplex PCR, and TCRdb kept only the in-frame ones, dropping some. This table holds about 280,000 clones, over 75% found once. Sample: peripheral blood. Receptors originate from a man younger than 35 with active or convalescent COVID-19. CDR3s include the opening cysteine and the closing phenylalanine or tryptophan. D genes are given only for firm matches. The listing skips clone size in some rows; elsewhere it reads once, few, many or a size class.

TGTGCCAGCAGCGTAGGGCAGAATTATGGCTACACCTTC | CASSVGQNYGYTF | - | - | TRBJ1-2 | TRBV9
TGCGCCAGCAGCTGGAACAGGGGAAACAATGAGCAGTTCTTC | CASSWNRGNNEQFF | once | TRBD1 | TRBJ2-1 | TRBV4-1
TGTGCCAGCAGCTTCAATAGCGGGGGGGCGAATACGCAGTATTTT | CASSFNSGGANTQYF | - | TRBD2 | TRBJ2-3 | TRBV7-2
TGCGCCAGCAGCCAAGTAGGCACAGTGCAAGAGACCCAGTACTTC | CASSQVGTVQETQYF | - | - | TRBJ2-5 | TRBV4-1
TGTGCCAGCAGCCCCCCCGGGGGACTCTCCTACGAGCAGTACTTC | CASSPPGGLSYEQYF | - | - | TRBJ2-7 | TRBV5-6
TGTGCCAGCAGTGAGCTCACAGGCTCTTATGGCTACACCTTC | CASSELTGSYGYTF | - | - | TRBJ1-2 | TRBV25-1
TGTGCCAGCAGCCGAAGCGGGGGGCCAAGCACAGATACGCAGTATTTT | CASSRSGGPSTDTQYF | - | TRBD2 | TRBJ2-3 | TRBV3-1/TRBV3-2
TGTGCCAGCTCACCCCGATTAATAGGAGGGGACACTGAAGCTTTCTTT | CASSPRLIGGDTEAFF | - | - | TRBJ1-1 | TRBV18
TGTGCTAGTGGTCCAGGACAGGGGGCGGGAGAGCAGTACTTC | CASGPGQGAGEQYF | - | TRBD1 | TRBJ2-7 | TRBV12-5
TGTGCCAGCAGTCTGACTAGCCCCCACGAGCAGTACTTC | CASSLTSPHEQYF | - | TRBD2 | TRBJ2-7 | TRBV12-3/TRBV12-4
TGTGCCAGTAGTGAGCAGTCAGCGGGGAACTATGGCTACACCTTC | CASSEQSAGNYGYTF | - | - | TRBJ1-2 | TRBV19
TGTGCCAGCAGTTACTCTAGGGGATCCTACGAGCAGTACTTC | CASSYSRGSYEQYF | - | - | TRBJ2-7 | TRBV6-5
TGTGCCAGTAGTATCCGCCTCAGGGGCAATCAGCCCCAGCATTTT | CASSIRLRGNQPQHF | - | - | TRBJ1-5 | TRBV19
TGTGCCACCAGTGATTTGGAGTTCTATGGCTACACCTTC | CATSDLEFYGYTF | - | - | TRBJ1-2 | TRBV24-1
TGTGCCAGCAGCTTAGGGCCGGGTTCACCCCTCCACTTT | CASSLGPGSPLHF | - | - | TRBJ1-6 | TRBV11-2
TGTGCCAGCAGCTTAGCCAGCGGGACACCCGAAGGGGTCGAGCAGTACTTC | CASSLASGTPEGVEQYF | - | - | TRBJ2-7 | TRBV7-6
TGTGCCAGCAGTTTAGATCGCGGACATCAGGGCTACACCTTC | CASSLDRGHQGYTF | - | - | TRBJ1-2 | TRBV27
TGCGCCAGCAGCGCAAACCCGGGACAGGGGGGAAATGGCTACACCTTC | CASSANPGQGGNGYTF | once | TRBD1 | TRBJ1-2 | TRBV5-1
TGTGCCAGCCAGGAAAGCTCCTACAATGAGCAGTTCTTC | CASQESSYNEQFF | - | - | TRBJ2-1 | TRBV27
TGTGCCAGCAGCCTTCGGGGCGCGGGACAGGGGAATTCACCCCTCCACTTT | CASSLRGAGQGNSPLHF | - | TRBD1 | TRBJ1-6 | TRBV7-9
TGTGCCAGCAGCTTATTTTTAGGGGCCGAAGGCACTGAAGCTTTCTTT | CASSLFLGAEGTEAFF | - | - | TRBJ1-1 | TRBV7-9
TGCGCCAGCAGCCCAGCCGGGACAGGGGCCTACGAGCAGTACTTC | CASSPAGTGAYEQYF | - | TRBD1 | TRBJ2-7 | TRBV4-3
TGTGCCATCAGTGAGTCGGGACAGATCGGCTACACCTTC | CAISESGQIGYTF | once | TRBD1 | TRBJ1-2 | TRBV10-3
TGTGCCAGCAGCCTCTGGCGGGGGGCGACCGGGGAGCTGTTTTTT | CASSLWRGATGELFF | - | TRBD2 | TRBJ2-2 | TRBV11-2
TGTGCCAGCAGTTGGTCGAGCTCTGGAAACACCATATATTTT | CASSWSSSGNTIYF | once | - | TRBJ1-3 | TRBV27
TGCAGCGTTGATCAACGGGGGGGGCCCGGAGGGGAGACCCAGTACTTC | CSVDQRGGPGGETQYF | - | TRBD2 | TRBJ2-5 | TRBV29-1
TGTGCCAGCAGCTTCGGACAGAGTAATTCACCCCTCCACTTT | CASSFGQSNSPLHF | - | - | TRBJ1-6 | TRBV9
TGCGCCAGCAGTGATGGGGGACAGGGGATATATGGGCAGTACTTC | CASSDGGQGIYGQYF | - | TRBD1 | TRBJ2-7 | TRBV10-2
TGTGCCAGCACCCCGACTAGCGGTACGCAGTATTTT | CASTPTSGTQYF | - | TRBD2 | TRBJ2-3 | TRBV5-6
TGCGCCAGCAGCCAAGATAATGTGGAGCAGTACTTC | CASSQDNVEQYF | - | - | TRBJ2-7 | TRBV4-1
TGTGCCAGCAGCCCGCGGGACAGGGGCGGAGAGACCCAGTACTTC | CASSPRDRGGETQYF | - | TRBD1 | TRBJ2-5 | TRBV7-7
TGTGCCAGCGCGAACCTTGTGAACACTGAAGCTTTCTTT | CASANLVNTEAFF | - | - | TRBJ1-1 | TRBV2
TGTGCCAGCAGCGACGGGACTCTCGATACGCAGTATTTT | CASSDGTLDTQYF | - | - | TRBJ2-3 | TRBV7-2
TGTGCCAGTTCTACAGGACAGATCTCTGGAAACACCATATATTTT | CASSTGQISGNTIYF | few | - | TRBJ1-3 | TRBV13
TGTGCCAGCAGTGAAGGGGGGCTAGGGGCGAACACCGGGGAGCTGTTTTTT | CASSEGGLGANTGELFF | - | - | TRBJ2-2 | TRBV2
TGTGCCAGCAGTTACCTCTGGGGGACTCATCAGCCCCAGCATTTT | CASSYLWGTHQPQHF | - | - | TRBJ1-5 | TRBV6-6
TGTGCCAGCAGCTTAGTCCCTGGACTAGCGGGGAACACCGGGGAGCTGTTTTTT | CASSLVPGLAGNTGELFF | once | TRBD2 | TRBJ2-2 | TRBV7-9
TGTGCCACCAAGCGGGGGACCCACGAGCAGTACTTC | CATKRGTHEQYF | - | TRBD2 | TRBJ2-7 | TRBV27
TGTGCCACCAGTGAGGGAGGGGTGGAGACCCAGTACTTC | CATSEGGVETQYF | - | TRBD2 | TRBJ2-5 | TRBV24-1
TGCGCCAGCAGCCATACAGGGACCGGCTACACCTTC | CASSHTGTGYTF | once | - | TRBJ1-2 | TRBV5-1
TGTGCCAGTAGTCTGGGACAGGGGGCCGTCGAGCAGTACTTC | CASSLGQGAVEQYF | - | TRBD1 | TRBJ2-7 | TRBV19
TGTGCCAGCAGCCCCCAGGTTAGTCCCCCTGGCGAGCAGTACTTC | CASSPQVSPPGEQYF | - | - | TRBJ2-7 | TRBV7-9
TGTGCCAGCAGCTTAGCAGCGGGGGGGCTGAATGAGCAGTTCTTC | CASSLAAGGLNEQFF | - | TRBD2 | TRBJ2-1 | TRBV7-7
TGTGCCAGCAGCGGGCTGCCCAATGAGCAGTTCTTC | CASSGLPNEQFF | - | - | TRBJ2-1 | TRBV14
TGTGCCAGCAGTTTAGGGACAGGATATGGCTACACCTTC | CASSLGTGYGYTF | - | TRBD1 | TRBJ1-2 | TRBV27
TGTGCCAGCAGCTTAACGCCTGGGGGCGCGATCGGTGAGCAGTTCTTC | CASSLTPGGAIGEQFF | - | - | TRBJ2-1 | TRBV7-7
TGTGCCATCAGATTGGACAGCCCCACGAGGTATGACTATGGCTACACCTTC | CAIRLDSPTRYDYGYTF | - | - | TRBJ1-2 | TRBV10-3
TGTGCCAGCAGTTACTCTACTATCCCGAGCTCCTACAATGAGCAGTTCTTC | CASSYSTIPSSYNEQFF | - | - | TRBJ2-1 | TRBV6-2/TRBV6-3
TGTGCCAGCAGTGAACATCGGGGGGGACAGATCCCCTACGAGCAGTACTTC | CASSEHRGGQIPYEQYF | - | - | TRBJ2-7 | TRBV6-1
TGTGCCAGCAGCTATACAGGGGACTACGAGCAGTACTTC | CASSYTGDYEQYF | - | TRBD1 | TRBJ2-7 | TRBV5-4
TGTGCCAGCTCACCCCCGACAGGGGCGAACACCGGGGAGCTGTTTTTT | CASSPPTGANTGELFF | - | TRBD1 | TRBJ2-2 | TRBV18
TGTGCCAGTAGTCCCGCCCAGCTCGGGGAGACCCAGTACTTC | CASSPAQLGETQYF | - | - | TRBJ2-5 | TRBV19
TGTGCCAGCAGCAACAGTGTCTACGAGCAGTACTTC | CASSNSVYEQYF | - | - | TRBJ2-7 | TRBV12-3/TRBV12-4
TGTGCCAGCAGCGTGGGCAGCTATGGCTACACCTTC | CASSVGSYGYTF | - | - | TRBJ1-2 | TRBV9
TGTGCCAGCAGCCAAGTTTTATTACAGGGAGATACGCAGTATTTT | CASSQVLLQGDTQYF | - | - | TRBJ2-3 | TRBV3-1/TRBV3-2
TGTGCCAGTAGTATAGGGCCGGGACAGAACTATGGCTACACCTTC | CASSIGPGQNYGYTF | - | TRBD1 | TRBJ1-2 | TRBV19
TGTGCCAGCAGCCTAGGGACAGGGTACAATGAGCAGTTCTTC | CASSLGTGYNEQFF | few | TRBD1 | TRBJ2-1 | TRBV7-9